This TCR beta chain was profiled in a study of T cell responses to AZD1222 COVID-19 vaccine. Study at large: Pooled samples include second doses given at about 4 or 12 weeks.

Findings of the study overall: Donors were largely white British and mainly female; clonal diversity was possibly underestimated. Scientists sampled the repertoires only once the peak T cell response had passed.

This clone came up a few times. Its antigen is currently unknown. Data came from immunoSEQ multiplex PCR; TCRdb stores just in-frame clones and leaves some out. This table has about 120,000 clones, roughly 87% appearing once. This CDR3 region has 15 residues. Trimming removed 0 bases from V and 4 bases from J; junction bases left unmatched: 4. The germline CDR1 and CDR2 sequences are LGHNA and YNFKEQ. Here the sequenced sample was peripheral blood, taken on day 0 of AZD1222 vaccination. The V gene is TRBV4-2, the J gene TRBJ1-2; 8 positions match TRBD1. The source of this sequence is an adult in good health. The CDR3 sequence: CASSQDRGLGYGYTF. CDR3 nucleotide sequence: TGTGCCAGCAGCCAAGACAGGGGGCTAGGCTATGGCTACACCTTC.